The sequence of this T cell receptor (beta chain) was determined in a study of CD8 T cells in Susac syndrome. Looked up from germline, CDR1 is MDHEN and CDR2 is SYDVKM. The V and J ends lost 6 bases and 0 bases respectively, with 8 bases between them. CDR3 length: 14 residues. General observations from the study: Clonal expansion was not observed in the Susac syndrome CD4+ T cell repertoires.

Patients with Susac syndrome met diagnostic criteria that were recently defined for definite or probable disease. Reverse transcription used roughly 0.45 to 1 ug RNA and random hexamers. Amplification of TCR beta CDR3 was carried out by immunoSEQ multiplex PCR, which covered 54 Vbeta and 13 Jbeta segments. Each CDR3 protein gets one entry after TCRdb re-called the immunoSEQ multiplex PCR reads with MiXCR. The sample yields approximately 180,000 distinct CDR3 sequences, roughly nine tenths seen once. A word on this clonotype: Its cognate antigen is unknown.

The sequenced sample was CD4+ T cells from PBMCs. The clonotype originates from a human donor with Susac syndrome. The chain couples TRBV28 to TRBJ1-4, with D possibly matching TRBD1 (6 bases). The CDR3 reads CASRGQTTNEKLFF. DNA of the CDR3: TGTGCCAGCAGAGGACAGACAACTAATGAAAAACTGTTTTTT.